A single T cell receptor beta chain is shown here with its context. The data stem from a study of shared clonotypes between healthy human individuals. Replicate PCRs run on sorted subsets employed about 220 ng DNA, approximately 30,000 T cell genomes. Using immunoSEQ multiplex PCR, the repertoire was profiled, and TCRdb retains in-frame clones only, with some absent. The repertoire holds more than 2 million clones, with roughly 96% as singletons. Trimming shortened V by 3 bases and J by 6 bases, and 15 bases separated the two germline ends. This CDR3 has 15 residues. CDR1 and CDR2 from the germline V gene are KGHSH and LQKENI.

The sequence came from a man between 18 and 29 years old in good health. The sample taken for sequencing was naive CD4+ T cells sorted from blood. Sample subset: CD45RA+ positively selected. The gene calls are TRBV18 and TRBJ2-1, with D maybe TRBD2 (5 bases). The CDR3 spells CASSPASRHPNEQFF. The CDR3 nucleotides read TGTGCCAGCTCACCGGCTAGCCGACACCCCAATGAGCAGTTCTTC.